This T cell receptor beta chain was retrieved from a study of blood T cell repertoires in COVID-19. Overall study: COVID-19 samples from acute and convalescent phases originated in the United States, Italy and Spain. T cells, B-cell-depleted T cells, or PBMCs provided the cDNA or gDNA that served as material.

This clone was seen only once. In the original processing: Quantification of nucleated cells was approximated via reference gene primer amplification. The protocol was immunoSEQ multiplex PCR, while the TCRdb copy is restricted to in-frame clones and leaves out a portion. The DNA gave D and trimming, while V, J and clone size come from that table. The table shows tens of thousands of clones, with more than 75% occurring only once. The trim removed 0 bases at V and 8 bases at J, leaving 5 bases unmatched. CDR1 and CDR2 from the germline V gene are SGHRS and YFSETQ. CDR3 length equals 14 residues. Sequencing was performed on peripheral blood. The chain couples TRBV5-1 to TRBJ2-3, with 8 positions matching TRBD1. The clonotype comes from a human donor with acute or convalescent COVID-19. The donor label of this sample is uncertain. The CDR3 DNA is TGCGCCAGCAGCTTGGGCCAGGGGGCTGGTACGCAGTATTTT. Its translation is CASSLGQGAGTQYF. Complete variable domain (other parts from reference TRBV5-1 and TRBJ2-3): KAGVTQTPRYLIKTRGQQVTLSCSPISGHRSVSWYQQTPGQGLQFLFEYFSETQRNKGNFPGRFSGRQFSNSRSEMNVSTLELGDSALYLCASSLGQGAGTQYFGPGTRLTVL.